This is a list of T cell receptor beta chains from one sample in a study of shared clonotypes between healthy human individuals. The repertoire was sequenced with immunoSEQ multiplex PCR; TCRdb's copy has only in-frame clones and lacks some. The data show millions of clones, approximately 95% seen once. The sample was naive CD4+ T cells sorted from blood. All receptors come from a man between 18 and 35 years old in good health. The conserved cysteine and the conserved F or W are not part of the CDR3 here. Each record gives: V gene, clone size, CDR3 protein. Rows may omit the clone size; those that give it use once, few, many or a size class.

TRBV5-1 . ASSSTDPFNSPLH
TRBV2 . ASSDDQGSSDTQY
TRBV5-1 . ASSPTGLAGVSEQF
TRBV4-1 . ASSRAGGAYNEQF
TRBV19 . ASSGSTYEQY
TRBV5-1 . ASSRTGGADEQF
TRBV5-1 . ASSLGSVNINEQF
TRBV5-1 . ASSTGGSGNTIY
TRBV21-1 . ASSERPGLHTDTQY
TRBV5-1 . ASSPGGGEETQY
TRBV10-3 . AISADGFLELF
TRBV30 few AWSVPGQGTEAF
TRBV19 . ASSRGVNTEAF
TRBV30 . AWSDSNQPQH
TRBV27 . ASSSQGSMGQF
TRBV9 . ASSSSDLEKQY
TRBV28 . ASLLGGVNTEAF
TRBV6-1 . ASSDLGAGPEAF
TRBV5-1 . ASSPLGRDYGYT
TRBV7-3 . ASSLTRTPYEQY
TRBV5-1 once ASSMTSGGSTDTQY
TRBV2 . ASSVISGGPTDTQY
TRBV6-6 . ASSSYTGELF
TRBV5-6 . ASSLGLREDYGYT
TRBV7-9 . ASSLVFRQGLEGYT
TRBV6-1 . ASNGYSYEQY
TRBV27 . ASSPITSGGPTDTQY
TRBV5-1 . ASSTAAYYEQY
TRBV18 . ASSLAPQRGGYEQF
TRBV27 . ASSDKDTQY
TRBV2 . ASTLARGQY
TRBV19 . ASSMILNTEAF
TRBV30 . AWSVDLFSYEQY
TRBV10-3 . AIKEGPGTSGRAGNEQF
TRBV29-1 . SVATEDPHSPLH
TRBV2 . ASSETSIYPQY
TRBV5-1 . ASSLVGGGPYEQY
TRBV5-1 . ASSLVGGVRGELF
TRBV30 . AWSVRVGEFGAF
TRBV5-1 . ASSRLAGAPEAF
TRBV29-1 . SVSTRQTYEQY
TRBV10-1 . ASSEKQGVKDYGYT
TRBV30 . AWRTGRTYNSPLH
TRBV7-9 . ASSLGTPHHEQY
TRBV7-6 once ASSSRTSGNEQF
TRBV29-1 . SVDAGHNQPQH
TRBV15 . ATRATVGTQY
TRBV19 . ASSIQGLNTEAF
TRBV5-1 . ASSLTQYYGYT
TRBV6-5 . ASRPTSGSTDTQY
TRBV11-1 once ASSLWTANTEAF
TRBV11-2 . ASSLAYYQPQH
TRBV5-1 . ASSKTGGKGEQY
TRBV2 . ASSEWGYEQY
TRBV7-2 . ASSLVWGADSPLH